This T cell receptor (beta chain) was obtained from a study of shared clonotypes between healthy human individuals (dated by TCRdb to 2018 to 2021). General notes on the study: A few men and a couple of women, aged 18 to 49 years, made up the cohort. The study deeply sequenced blood TCR repertoires of about five healthy adults to estimate repertoire size and the extent of clonotype sharing between individuals. For each donor, CD4 naive and CD4 memory were each given three plates, CD8 naive was given two plates, and CD8 memory was given one plate. To increase sequencing depth and limit assay-specific biases, different laboratories used diverse techniques to prepare libraries and sequence TCR repertoires. Between about 0.94 and 8.9 billion PBMCs per donor were obtained by leukapheresis. Overall results and qualifications from the work: Estimated clonotype richness was generally larger for naive than for memory subsets. Clonotypes shared by all four sorted-subset donors showed higher generation probabilities than non-shared clonotypes. Sampling was restricted to blood, and TCR repertoires in tissue are likely to differ from TCR repertoires in blood. Incomplete sequencing was indicated by rarefaction of sorted-subset datasets, despite the large sequencing depth. Based on pairwise subsampling, the degree of clonotype sharing among donors was expected to be affected by sequencing depth. Because the study included a small number of donors, the genetic and exposure-history diversity represented was limited. When a handful of donors were compared, the shared fraction of clonotypes was approximately 5% for naive CD4, approximately 3.3% for naive CD8, 2% to 2.5% for memory CD4, and less than 0.45% for memory CD8.

Notes on this clone: Its antigen is not yet known. Per-base qualities were not stored, and no clone one base away is much larger.

Donors were healthy HIV-negative adults with no recently reported acute infections or vaccinations. All donors were Caucasian adults living in Nashville, Tennessee, USA. CD8 memory samples were composed of magnetically selected CD45RO+ cells combined with CCR7-negative CD45RA+ effector memory (TemRA) cells. Blood was obtained by leukapheresis, after which PBMCs were separated by Ficoll-Histopaque density gradient centrifugation and cryopreserved in liquid nitrogen vapor phase. Analytical flow cytometry was used to check the purity and quantity of each magnetically sorted T cell population. Each sorted fraction had its genomic DNA isolated and then quantified by UV absorbance on a Nanodrop 2000c. From cysteine to phenylalanine, the CDR3 is 19 amino acids long. Of the read, only the CDR3 DNA is kept; its 57 bases are in frame from base 1. Trimming accounts for 5 bases at V and 5 bases at J, while the number of junction bases matched to no gene is 20. Taken from the germline V gene, the CDR1 and CDR2 loops are SGHVS and FQNEAQ.

TCR CDR3 regions were amplified from genomic DNA by multiplex PCR using the deep immunoSEQ assay. Extracted genomic DNA from each cell subset was spread evenly across all wells of several immunoSEQ 96-well plates, with each plate serving as a replicate. For sorted subsets, approximately 200 ng of genomic DNA, equivalent to around 30,000 T cell genomes, went into each replicate PCR. The purified libraries were quantified using a Qubit 3.0 fluorometer, sized with a Bioanalyzer 2100, and then quantified again using the KAPA Library Quantification kit. Every immunoSEQ 96-well plate was sequenced on a separate single-read 150-cycle Illumina NextSeq 550 flow cell. Regarding the original processing steps: Because the immunoSEQ output included only junctional sequences and no quality scores, the filtering could not be the same as the filtering used for full-length reads. To assign V/J genes and CDR3, sequences were annotated using PyIR, a Python wrapper for IgBLAST v1.9, with IMGT germline references. Reads were filtered out if the reads had weak V/J assignments (E-value above 1e-6), no CDR3, stop codons, out-of-frame junctions, or ambiguous translated residues. V3J clonotypes were defined as sequences sharing the same inferred V gene, J gene, and CDR3 amino acid sequence. Percentage overlap between repertoires was calculated by dividing the number of shared unique clonotypes by the size of the smaller repertoire. Richness of each repertoire was evaluated using RTK rarefaction, the Chao1 estimator, and Recon v2.1 estimates of unobserved clonotypes. Generation probabilities were computed with OLGA for all TCRbeta clonotypes obtained by the gDNA method from several donors. Here the immuneACCESS table is served through TCRdb, limited to in-frame sequences with V and J called. Missing clones are a known gap in these copies; in checked studies unresolved V genes cover under half, and the rest lacks a known reason. The D gene and trimming were derived from the DNA, and the V and J assignments and clone size from that table. The sample has about 110,000 clones on record, about two thirds of them singletons. The biggest ten clones account for about 26% of the sample.

The V and J genes are TRBV7-8 and TRBJ2-3, and 9 bases in between align with TRBD2. This TCR was recovered from a woman aged 25 to 39 in good health. Source material: memory CD8+ T cells sorted from blood. The cell subset or site label, read with the paper, signifies: CD45RO+ cells pooled with CCR7-negative TemRA cells. The CDR3 corresponds to CASSPYRVSGRGVRDTQYF. In nucleotides, the sequence is TGTGCCAGCAGCCCTTACAGGGTTAGCGGGAGAGGAGTAAGAGATACGCAGTATTTT.